Below, one T cell receptor beta chain is given with its context. The antigen remains undetermined. The data were taken from a study of T cell repertoires in cytomegalovirus infection. Whole-study results and caveats: HLA-C-restricted CMV clonotypes gave the most frequent clonotype in two of eight donors. The cumulative frequency of public TCR beta families distinguished individuals who carried CMV together with the relevant HLA.

A single record per CDR3 protein comes from TCRdb applying MiXCR to the reads. The sample records some 180,000 distinct CDR3 sequences, less than 9.5% being singletons. The source of this sequence is a human donor in good health (CMV status not recorded). Some clones in this sample may be carry-over from other donors' samples. The material sequenced was PBMCs.

This CDR3 is CASSLWTGNTGELFF. CDR3 coding DNA: TGTGCCAGCAGTTTATGGACGGGGAACACCGGGGAGCTGTTTTTT. The V gene is TRBV2, the J gene TRBJ2-2; D is unclear. Trimming took off 5 bases at V and 1 base at J, with 11 bases between the two ends. CDR3 length: 15 amino acids. Germline CDR1 and CDR2: SNHLY and FYNNEI. Supplemented by reference TRBV2 and TRBJ2-2, the full variable domain reads EPEVTQTPSHQVTQMGQEVILRCVPISNHLYFYWYRQILGQKVEFLVSFYNNEISEKSEIFDDQFSVERPDGSNFTLKIRSTKLEDSAMYFCASSLWTGNTGELFFGEGSRLTVL.